The 26 T cell receptor beta chains listed next were all sequenced from one sample in a study of blood T cell repertoires in COVID-19. Here immunoSEQ multiplex PCR was the method, and the copy in TCRdb shows in-frame clones only, minus some. The data hold some 250,000 clones, with around 89% observed a single time. Sequencing was performed on PBMCs or T cells enriched from blood (not recorded which). These receptors all come from a man between 35 and 55 years old who had recovered from COVID-19.

The CDR3 here is CASSFTGGDAEAFF. CDR3 nucleotides: TGTGCCAGCAGTTTTACGGGGGGGGACGCTGAAGCTTTCTTT. The rearrangement joins TRBV28 to TRBJ1-1; possible D gene TRBD1, 5 bases. CDR1 and CDR2 (germline): MDHEN, SYDVKM. With 3 bases removed from V and 6 bases from J, the gap between germline ends came to 14 bases. The CDR3 is 14 residues long.

The CDR3 spells CASSLDVGLAAIGELFF. The CDR3 DNA sequence: TGTGCCAGCAGCTTAGACGTGGGACTAGCGGCAATCGGGGAGCTGTTTTTT. This sequence joins TRBV11-3 and TRBJ2-2; 11 bases align to TRBD2. Germline V gene lookup returns CDR1 SGHNT and CDR2 YENEEA. Germline trimming cut 0 bases from V and 7 bases from J; bases unmatched to any gene: 7. There are 17 residues in the CDR3.

The V and J genes are TRBV9 and TRBJ1-2, with D maybe TRBD1 (5 bases). Trimming took off 1 base at V and 7 bases at J, with 20 bases between the two ends. The CDR3 runs 16 residues. Germline V lookup: CDR1 SGDLS, CDR2 YYNGEE. This CDR3 is CASSVIGAPVRGGYTF. Written as DNA, the CDR3 is TGTGCCAGCAGCGTAATAGGGGCGCCAGTGCGCGGTGGCTACACCTTC.

The J gene is TRBJ2-4, the V gene TRBV4-3, with D perhaps TRBD1 (6 bases). This CDR3 region has 16 residues. Trimming shortened V by 0 bases and J by 2 bases, and 11 bases separated the two germline ends. The germline V gene encodes CDR1 LGHNA and CDR2 YSLEER. The CDR3 DNA reads TGCGCCAGCAGCCAAGATCCCGGGACATCCAAAAACATTCAGTACTTC. Translated, it gives CASSQDPGTSKNIQYF.

The V call is TRBV5-4, the J call TRBJ1-3; D remains unclear. Germline assignment: CDR1 SGHNT and CDR2 YYREEE (reference sequence). This CDR3 has 16 residues. V dropped 4 bases and J dropped 0 bases, with 14 bases sitting between them. The DNA of the CDR3 is TGTGCCAGCAGCAAGGACTTACCGAGCTCTGGAAACACCATATATTTT. It is translated as CASSKDLPSSGNTIYF.

This chain uses TRBV3-1 (or the pseudogene TRBV3-2) with TRBJ1-4; D may be TRBD1 (5 bases). Trimming took 2 bases from V and 5 from J, leaving 18 bases between them. This CDR3 comprises 17 residues. Per the germline V gene, CDR1 is LGHDT and CDR2 is YNNKEL (reference sequence). CDR3 region: CASSQFGTWGLNEKLFF. Written as DNA, the CDR3 is TGTGCCAGCAGCCAATTCGGAACCTGGGGACTAAATGAAAAACTGTTTTTT.

The chain uses TRBV28 and TRBJ2-3; TRBD2 aligns across 9 bases. V lost 8 bases and J lost 2; bases outside the gene matches: 8. The CDR3 extends over 15 amino acids. Germline V gives CDR1 MDHEN, CDR2 SYDVKM. CDR3 in DNA: TGTGCCAGCGGAAGTACTAGCGGGCCCACAGATACGCAGTATTTT. It encodes CASGSTSGPTDTQYF.

V and J are TRBV27 and TRBJ2-2, with D hard to call. Germline CDR1 is MNHEY and CDR2 is SMNVEV (reference sequence). This CDR3 is 18 amino acids long. The V end was cut by 6 bases, the J end by 0 bases, with 20 bases between. The CDR3 protein is CASSLLGPRNANTGELFF. DNA of the CDR3: TGTGCCAGCAGCCTCCTCGGTCCCCGCAACGCGAACACCGGGGAGCTGTTTTTT.

The chain is built from TRBV6-5 and TRBJ2-1, with TRBD2 matching 7 bases. V gave up 2 bases and J gave up 7 bases; unmatched junction bases: 8. This CDR3 has 15 residues. Germline lookup yields CDR1 MNHEY and CDR2 SVGAGI. CDR3 region: CASSYGAGAANEQFF. As DNA, the CDR3 is TGTGCCAGCAGTTACGGGGCGGGAGCTGCTAATGAGCAGTTCTTC.

The chain joins TRBV12-3 or TRBV12-4 to TRBJ2-7; 7 nucleotides line up with TRBD1. V shed 3 bases and J 3 bases; nucleotides not matched to a gene: 2. This CDR3 region has 13 residues. The CDR3 here is CASSFGTDYEQYF. The CDR3 coding sequence is TGTGCCAGCAGTTTCGGGACAGACTACGAGCAGTACTTC.

This clone was seen a single time. The V gene is TRBV7-9, the J gene TRBJ1-1, with D unclear. In germline, CDR1 is SEHNR, CDR2 FQNEAQ (reference sequence). CDR3 length: 14 residues. V lost 1 base, J lost 4 bases, and 10 bases lay in between. CDR3 coding DNA: TGTGCCAGCAGCTTAGTCCGGGGTCGCACTGAAGCTTTCTTT. This translates into CASSLVRGRTEAFF. Full variable domain (remainder filled in from reference TRBV7-9 and TRBJ1-1): DTGVSQNPRHKITKRGQNVTFRCDPISEHNRLYWYRQTLGQGPEFLTYFQNEAQLEKSRLLSDRFSAERPKGSFSTLEIQRTEQGDSAMYLCASSLVRGRTEAFFGQGTRLTVV.

This sequence joins TRBV7-8 and TRBJ1-1, with 7 bases matching TRBD1. CDR3 size: 15 residues. V was clipped by 4 bases and J by 4 bases; unmatched bases: 9. Germline values: CDR1 SGHVS, CDR2 FQNEAQ. The CDR3 DNA reads TGTGCCAGCAGCTCAGGCGGACAGGCCCTCACTGAAGCTTTCTTT. This encodes CASSSGGQALTEAFF.

V gene TRBV11-1 combines with J gene TRBJ2-5; 8 nucleotides agree with TRBD1. The CDR3 is made up of 14 amino acids. The germline V gene encodes CDR1 SGHAT and CDR2 FQDESV (reference sequence). V was clipped by 5 bases and J by 6 bases; unmatched bases: 8. CDR3 sequence reads: CASSDTGGRQTQYF. The CDR3, as DNA: TGTGCCAGCAGCGACACAGGGGGGCGGCAGACCCAGTACTTC.

This chain joins TRBV2 and TRBJ2-1; unclear D gene. Germline V lookup: CDR1 SNHLY, CDR2 FYNNEI. This CDR3 has 16 residues. Trimming took 3 bases from V and 0 from J, leaving 12 bases between them. CDR3 in amino acids: CASSDSGMSSYNEQFF. In DNA form, the CDR3 reads TGTGCCAGCAGTGATAGTGGTATGAGCTCCTACAATGAGCAGTTCTTC.

This clone was recorded once. The genes are TRBV5-5 and TRBJ2-3; 15 nucleotides line up with TRBD2. This CDR3 region has 18 residues. V dropped 2 bases and J dropped 2; count of bases not matched to a gene: 6. CDR1 SGHKS and CDR2 YYEKEE come from the germline V gene (reference sequence). The CDR3 loop reads CASSFTGTSGGPTDTQYF. DNA of the CDR3: TGTGCCAGCAGCTTCACCGGGACTAGCGGGGGGCCCACAGATACGCAGTATTTT.

This chain joins TRBV27 and TRBJ2-3, with 9 bases fitting TRBD1. Germline V gives CDR1 MNHEY, CDR2 SMNVEV (reference sequence). This CDR3 has 17 residues. V lost 6 bases and J lost 2; bases outside the gene matches: 12. This CDR3 is CASRRDRARSSTDTQYF. CDR3 nucleotides: TGTGCCAGCAGGAGGGACAGGGCTCGATCATCCACAGATACGCAGTATTTT.

The chain is built from TRBV6-5 and TRBJ2-7; TRBD2 matches 11 bases. The CDR3 loop spans 15 amino acids. Germline-derived CDR1 and CDR2 are MNHEY and SVGAGI. After removal of 2 bases from V and 1 base from J, the junction contained 1 base not matched to a gene. CDR3 region: CASSYRLAGSYEQYF. CDR3 coding DNA: TGTGCCAGCAGTTACCGACTAGCGGGGTCCTACGAGCAGTACTTC.

CDR3 bases: TGTGCCAGCAGCTTAAGGACTGGGAACACCGGGGAGCTGTTTTTT. This gives the protein CASSLRTGNTGELFF. This chain joins TRBV7-3 and TRBJ2-2; weak D call: TRBD2 (5 bases). The CDR3 loop spans 15 amino acids. V lost 1 base and J 1 base, leaving 7 bases between the germline ends. Per germline, CDR1 SGHTA and CDR2 FQGTGA.

This chain uses TRBV5-1 with TRBJ2-1, with D possibly being TRBD1 (5 bases). The ends were cut back, 4 bases at V and 7 bases at J, with 12 bases in the middle. This CDR3 has 13 amino acids. The V gene's germline CDR1 is SGHRS and CDR2 YFSETQ. The CDR3 sequence is CASSNQQGNEQFF. CDR3 in DNA: TGCGCCAGCAGCAACCAGCAGGGTAATGAGCAGTTCTTC. The complete variable domain, with remaining parts taken from reference TRBV5-1 and TRBJ2-1, reads KAGVTQTPRYLIKTRGQQVTLSCSPISGHRSVSWYQQTPGQGLQFLFEYFSETQRNKGNFPGRFSGRQFSNSRSEMNVSTLELGDSALYLCASSNQQGNEQFFGPGTRLTVL.

This CDR3 reads CASSIFSGGMNNEQFF. CDR3 nucleotides: TGTGCCAGCAGCATATTTAGCGGGGGGATGAACAATGAGCAGTTCTTC. The chain has TRBV9 and TRBJ2-1; 10 bases line up with TRBD2. The CDR3 has 16 residues. V was pared by 4 bases and J by 5 bases, with 9 bases of the junction left unmatched. Germline V gene sequence: CDR1 SGDLS, CDR2 YYNGEE.

The chain uses TRBV2 and TRBJ1-1; a possible D gene is TRBD1 (5 bases). In germline, CDR1 is SNHLY, CDR2 FYNNEI. Trimming cost V 7 bases and J 2 bases, with 14 bases left between them. CDR3 size: 14 residues. CDR3 bases: TGTGCCAGCAAACTTACAGGTTTTAACACTGAAGCTTTCTTT. It yields the protein CASKLTGFNTEAFF.

V usage is TRBV7-9 and J usage is TRBJ2-7, with a tentative D call TRBD1 (6 bases). V was trimmed by 4 bases and J by 0 bases, leaving 13 bases between them. There are 15 residues in the CDR3. The V gene's germline CDR1 is SEHNR and CDR2 FQNEAQ (reference sequence). Here the CDR3 reads CASSSNRDTSYEQYF. DNA for the CDR3: TGTGCCAGCAGCTCGAACCGGGACACCTCCTACGAGCAGTACTTC.

This clone was detected a few times. This chain uses TRBV25-1 with TRBJ2-7; TRBD2 is a possible D gene (5 bases). Trimming took off 2 bases at V and 1 base at J, with 12 bases between the two ends. Germline loops: CDR1 MGHDK, CDR2 SYGVNS. The CDR3 has 15 residues. In DNA, the CDR3 is TGTGCCAGCAGTGAAGGGAACAGAGGGTCCTACGAGCAGTACTTC. This sequence encodes CASSEGNRGSYEQYF.

This chain links TRBV6-5 with TRBJ2-1; tentatively, D is TRBD1 (6 bases). Trimming took off 7 bases at V and 2 bases at J, with 15 bases between the two ends. Germline lookup yields CDR1 MNHEY and CDR2 SVGAGI. CDR3 length: 15 residues. CDR3 sequence reads: CASNSGATPYNEQFF. CDR3 bases: TGTGCCAGCAACTCAGGGGCTACCCCCTACAATGAGCAGTTCTTC.

V usage is TRBV3-1 (or the pseudogene TRBV3-2) and J usage is TRBJ2-3; 7 nucleotides match TRBD2. The germline CDR1 and CDR2 sequences are LGHDT and YNNKEL (reference sequence). The CDR3 loop spans 16 amino acids. Trimming took 1 base from V and 2 from J; bases not matched to a gene: 6. The DNA of the CDR3 is TGTGCCAGCAGCCAAGTTCCGGGGGGACCCACAGATACGCAGTATTTT. Residues: CASSQVPGGPTDTQYF.

This chain joins TRBV11-2 and TRBJ2-1, with 8 bases identical to TRBD2. V shed 3 bases and J 15 bases; nucleotides not matched to a gene: 7. Germline lookup yields CDR1 SGHAT and CDR2 FQNNGV. The CDR3 sequence is 12 residues long. The CDR3 sequence is CASSLRGDLVFF. The CDR3 DNA reads as TGTGCCAGCAGCTTGCGGGGGGACCTCGTGTTCTTC.